Below are 27 T cell receptor beta chains sequenced from a single sample in a study of blood T cells in healthy people across ages. The second PCR ran roughly 6 to 11 cycles with a sample-barcoded 5' primer and J-beta primers. In TCRdb, the 5' RACE reads were re-called with MiXCR into one record per CDR3 protein. The sample records about 930,000 distinct CDR3 sequences, almost 30% being singletons. Separately, the same data were catalogued under a study of T cells of mothers and their children.

Sequencing used blood. All receptors derive from a woman aged 40-49 years in good health.

This clonotype occurred a few times. V usage is TRBV5-1 and J usage is TRBJ1-2; no firm D call. This CDR3 has 18 amino acids. V shed 5 bases and J shed 5 bases, with 28 bases lying between them. Germline loops: CDR1 SGHRS, CDR2 YFSETQ. The CDR3 loop is CASSLSFKGPDLSYGYTF. CDR3 in DNA: TGCGCCAGCAGTCTAAGTTTCAAAGGTCCCGACCTTTCTTATGGCTACACCTTC.

The chain links TRBV19 to TRBJ2-1, with D perhaps matching TRBD1 (5 bases). Trimming removed 1 base from V and 6 bases from J, with 16 bases in between. The CDR3 length is 16 residues. Per the germline V gene, CDR1 is LNHDA and CDR2 is SQIVND (reference sequence). The CDR3 sequence is CASSIVGASLGNEQFF. DNA for the CDR3: TGTGCCAGTAGTATAGTAGGGGCTTCTTTGGGCAATGAGCAGTTCTTC.

This clonotype has a count of ten or more. This rearrangement joins TRBV20-1 to TRBJ2-5; D perhaps matches TRBD2 (6 bases). This CDR3 is 15 amino acids long. V lost 1 base to trimming and J lost 5 bases, with 17 bases between them. From germline, CDR1 is DFQATT and CDR2 SNEGSKA (reference sequence). The CDR3 nucleotides are TGCAGTGCTAGAGCCGGGACTCTCCGCGGCGAGACCCAGTACTTC. Its translation: CSARAGTLRGETQYF.

This chain uses TRBV2 with TRBJ2-7, with D tentatively TRBD1 (8 bases). Germline CDR1 reads SNHLY; CDR2 reads FYNNEI. Trimming took 6 bases from V and 5 from J, leaving 17 bases between them. The CDR3 is 14 residues long. DNA for the CDR3: TGTGCCAGCAGCCGGGGGGACAGGAAGGACGAGCAGTACTTC. Protein: CASSRGDRKDEQYF.

This clonotype appeared many times. This chain uses TRBV12-3 or TRBV12-4 with TRBJ2-1; TRBD2 matches 8 bases. The CDR3 spans 15 residues. V shed 5 bases, J shed 6 bases, and the junction held 9 bases outside the gene matches. The CDR3 DNA is TGTGCCAGCAGTCCCCCGGGACTAGGTGGCAATGAGCAGTTCTTC. Encoded protein: CASSPPGLGGNEQFF.

The gene calls are TRBV20-1 and TRBJ2-1, with a possible D match to TRBD2 (6 bases). The germline gives CDR1 DFQATT, CDR2 SNEGSKA (reference sequence). Trimming shortened V by 5 bases and J by 12 bases, and 14 bases separated the two germline ends. This CDR3 is 11 amino acids long. CDR3 in amino acids: CSAGSTSPQFF. CDR3 DNA sequence: TGCAGTGCTGGGTCTACTAGCCCGCAGTTCTTC.

This clonotype was counted at least ten times. The rearrangement joins TRBV7-9 to TRBJ2-1, with TRBD2 matching over 13 bases. Germline loops: CDR1 SEHNR, CDR2 FQNEAQ (reference sequence). This CDR3 spans 16 amino acids. Unmatched junction bases numbered 3, after V lost 0 bases and J lost 7 bases. CDR3 sequence: CASSLARGLAGNEQFF. CDR3 coding DNA: TGTGCCAGCAGCTTAGCAAGGGGACTAGCGGGAAATGAGCAGTTCTTC.

The chain combines TRBV20-1 with TRBJ2-4; 8 bases map to TRBD2. The CDR3 is made up of 15 amino acids. Per the germline V gene, CDR1 is DFQATT and CDR2 is SNEGSKA (reference sequence). Germline trimming cut 3 bases from V and 13 bases from J; bases unmatched to any gene: 17. This CDR3 reads CSARGGAGEYNEQYF. CDR3 DNA: TGCAGTGCTAGGGGGGGAGCGGGGGAGTACAATGAGCAGTACTTC.

This clonotype was seen many times. The rearrangement uses TRBV6-5 and TRBJ2-1, with 7 bases lining up with TRBD2. Losses at the gene ends were 5 bases for V and 2 bases for J; bases not matched to a gene: 3. The germline CDR1 and CDR2 sequences are MNHEY and SVGAGI. The CDR3 runs 14 residues. CDR3: CASSNRGAYNEQFF. DNA for the CDR3: TGTGCCAGCAGTAATCGGGGGGCCTACAATGAGCAGTTCTTC.

The V and J genes are TRBV18 and TRBJ1-1; D gene ambiguous. Germline V CDR1 and CDR2: KGHSH, LQKENI. Trimming removed 3 bases at V and 1 base at J, with 12 bases between. The CDR3 sequence is 15 residues long. The CDR3 spells CASSPFPGTNTEAFF. The CDR3 DNA reads as TGTGCCAGCTCACCTTTTCCGGGCACGAACACTGAAGCTTTCTTT. Full variable domain (missing parts from reference TRBV18 and TRBJ1-1): NAGVMQNPRHLVRRRGQEARLRCSPMKGHSHVYWYRQLPEEGLKFMVYLQKENIIDESGMPKERFSAEFPKEGPSILRIQQVVRGDSAAYFCASSPFPGTNTEAFFGQGTRLTVV.

This chain connects TRBV7-9 to TRBJ1-1, with D tentatively TRBD1 (5 bases). The CDR3 loop spans 17 amino acids. Trimming pared 5 bases from V and 4 bases from J, leaving 23 bases between. CDR1 SEHNR and CDR2 FQNEAQ come from the germline V gene (reference sequence). CDR3 bases: TGTGCCAGCAGCCGAAGGTCGGGGGAGGAACGAGGCACTGAAGCTTTCTTT. It yields the protein CASSRRSGEERGTEAFF.

The chain links TRBV12-3 or TRBV12-4 to TRBJ2-2, with D unresolved. CDR3 size: 11 residues. Trimming shortened V by 8 bases and J by 6 bases, and 7 bases separated the two germline ends. CDR3 loop: CASFTAGELFF. The CDR3 DNA reads as TGTGCCAGCTTTACGGCCGGGGAGCTGTTTTTT.

This clonotype was counted many times. The chain has TRBV5-1 and TRBJ2-1, with D unresolved. CDR1 SGHRS and CDR2 YFSETQ come from the germline V gene. V was shortened by 0 bases and J by 4 bases, with 17 bases between the two germline ends. The CDR3 is made up of 17 amino acids. The DNA for the CDR3 is TGCGCCAGCAGCTTGGACGGACCCCAATATTTGTACAATGAGCAGTTCTTC. It is translated as CASSLDGPQYLYNEQFF. Full variable domain (remainder filled in from reference TRBV5-1 and TRBJ2-1): KAGVTQTPRYLIKTRGQQVTLSCSPISGHRSVSWYQQTPGQGLQFLFEYFSETQRNKGNFPGRFSGRQFSNSRSEMNVSTLELGDSALYLCASSLDGPQYLYNEQFFGPGTRLTVL.

Notes on this clonotype: At one of its ends the junction is not consistent with the germline gene, which may arise from a read error. This chain connects TRBV28 to TRBJ2-6, with 10 positions matching TRBD2. Germline values: CDR1 MDHEN, CDR2 SYDVKM. The CDR3 is made up of 19 amino acids. CDR3 DNA sequence: TGTGCCAGCAGTTTATGGCTAGCGGGGGATCTCTCTGGGGTCAACGTCCTGACTTTC. Encoded protein: CASSLWLAGDLSGVNVLTF.

The chain has TRBV28 and TRBJ1-2, with a weak D call TRBD1 (5 bases). Trimming cost V 10 bases and J 4 bases, with 16 bases left between them. Germline V gene data show CDR1 as MDHEN and CDR2 as SYDVKM. This CDR3 region has 13 residues. The CDR3: CATATVTVYGYTF. In DNA, the CDR3 is TGTGCCACTGCTACCGTGACAGTCTATGGCTACACCTTC.

This clonotype appeared many times. This rearrangement joins TRBV7-6 to TRBJ2-1; TRBD1 is a possible D gene (6 bases). Trimming cost V 1 base and J 9 bases, with 13 bases left between them. The CDR3 length is 14 residues. Germline lookup yields CDR1 SGHVS and CDR2 FNYEAQ. CDR3 loop: CASSLGPGVPEQFF. For the CDR3, the DNA is TGTGCCAGCAGCTTAGGGCCAGGGGTTCCTGAGCAGTTCTTC.

This clonotype was seen many times. J is TRBJ1-2 and V is TRBV10-3, with D possibly being TRBD1 (5 bases). The V gene lost 4 bases and the J gene lost 4 bases, with 10 bases spanning the gap. Germline V CDR1 and CDR2: ENHRY, SYGVKD. This CDR3 has 13 residues. The CDR3 region has the DNA TGTGCCATCAGTGCCGGGACGGCCTATGGCTACACCTTC. This gives the protein CAISAGTAYGYTF.

This chain connects TRBV12-3 or TRBV12-4 to TRBJ2-1; D may be TRBD2 (6 bases). With 5 bases removed from V and 6 bases from J, the gap between germline ends came to 20 bases. The CDR3 is 16 residues long. DNA of the CDR3: TGTGCCAGCAGTCACCTTTGGCGGGGTGGGACCAATGAGCAGTTCTTC. Protein product: CASSHLWRGGTNEQFF.

This chain joins TRBV9 and TRBJ2-3; the D gene is possibly TRBD2 (5 bases). CDR3 length: 17 residues. The V end was cut by 0 bases, the J end by 0 bases, with 14 bases between. Germline lookup yields CDR1 SGDLS and CDR2 YYNGEE. The CDR3 region is CASSVGETTSSTDTQYF. Here the CDR3 DNA reads TGTGCCAGCAGCGTAGGGGAGACAACCTCTAGCACAGATACGCAGTATTTT.

The rearrangement uses TRBV5-1 and TRBJ2-5; perhaps TRBD2 as D (6 bases). The DNA end is more similar to TRBJ2-4, so the J call may be wrong. Germline values: CDR1 SGHRS, CDR2 YFSETQ. This CDR3 has 13 amino acids. CDR3 sequence: CASSLGLEGIQYF. The CDR3 region has the DNA TGCGCCAGCAGCTTGGGACTAGAGGGCATTCAGTACTTC.

The chain carries TRBV29-1 and TRBJ2-5; D is possibly TRBD1 (5 bases). From germline, CDR1 is SQVTM and CDR2 ANQGSEA. V was cut by 2 bases and J by 4 bases, with 11 bases left in between. The length of the CDR3 is 13 residues. The CDR3 region is CSVESQGGETQYF. The CDR3 bases are TGCAGCGTTGAAAGTCAGGGCGGAGAGACCCAGTACTTC.

The chain has TRBV5-6 and TRBJ2-7; D is uncertain. Trimming left V 1 base short and J 11 bases short, with 13 bases between. CDR3 length: 12 amino acids. CDR1 is SGHDT and CDR2 is YYEEEE in the germline V gene. CDR3 in amino acids: CASSLRPQWEYF. CDR3 sequence (DNA): TGTGCCAGCAGCTTGAGGCCGCAGTGGGAGTACTTC.

The V and J genes are TRBV28 and TRBJ2-5, with a tentative D call TRBD1 (6 bases). The germline V gene has CDR1 MDHEN and CDR2 SYDVKM. The CDR3 loop spans 16 amino acids. Trimming shortened V by 2 bases and J by 0 bases, and 13 bases separated the two germline ends. DNA of the CDR3: TGTGCCAGCAGTTTAGGGTCCCAGGGGTACCAAGAGACCCAGTACTTC. It is translated as CASSLGSQGYQETQYF.

This clonotype was counted ten times or more. V usage is TRBV24-1 and J usage is TRBJ2-1; D may be TRBD1 (6 bases). The CDR3 length is 11 residues. Looked up from germline, CDR1 is KGHDR and CDR2 is SFDVKD. V lost 5 bases, J lost 10 bases, and 8 bases lay in between. In DNA, the CDR3 is TGTGCCACCAGTGGACAGGTGGAGCAGTTCTTC. This codes for CATSGQVEQFF.

This clonotype was seen a few times. The chain couples TRBV12-3 or TRBV12-4 to TRBJ1-1; D uncertain. The CDR3 totals 13 residues. The germline V and J ends were trimmed by 3 bases and 6 bases, with 11 bases remaining between them. CDR3 sequence: CASSFGREAEAFF. The CDR3 bases are TGTGCCAGCAGTTTTGGGCGGGAGGCTGAAGCTTTCTTT.

V and J are TRBV20-1 and TRBJ1-3; maybe TRBD1 (5 bases). CDR3 length equals 15 residues. The V end was cut by 0 bases, the J end by 1 base, with 10 bases between. Per the germline V gene, CDR1 is DFQATT and CDR2 is SNEGSKA (reference sequence). The CDR3 is CSAREGTSSGNTIYF. The CDR3 bases are TGCAGTGCTAGAGAAGGGACTTCGTCTGGAAACACCATATATTTT.

This clonotype was observed a handful of times. Here the CDR3 reads CASYPSGAKAGDEQYF. The CDR3 DNA follows: TGCGCCAGCTACCCCAGCGGGGCCAAAGCCGGGGACGAGCAGTACTTC. The chain uses TRBV5-1 and TRBJ2-7, with 7 bases fitting TRBD2. The CDR3 runs 16 residues. Unmatched junction bases numbered 18, after V lost 7 bases and J lost 5 bases. Germline V gene lookup returns CDR1 SGHRS and CDR2 YFSETQ. The full variable domain, rest sourced from reference TRBV5-1 and TRBJ2-7, is KAGVTQTPRYLIKTRGQQVTLSCSPISGHRSVSWYQQTPGQGLQFLFEYFSETQRNKGNFPGRFSGRQFSNSRSEMNVSTLELGDSALYLCASYPSGAKAGDEQYFGPGTRLTVT.